These 24 T cell receptor beta chains originate from one sample sequenced in a study of blood T cell repertoires in COVID-19. The repertoire was sequenced with immunoSEQ multiplex PCR; TCRdb's copy has only in-frame clones and lacks some. The sample lists around 98,000 clones; approximately 72% were seen once. The sample taken for sequencing was peripheral blood. The receptors here all came from a man aged 65 to 85 with acute or convalescent COVID-19.

This chain connects TRBV6-4 to TRBJ2-1, with a tentative D call TRBD2 (6 bases). Germline CDR1 MRHNA, CDR2 SNTAGT. Trimming cost V 4 bases and J 9 bases, with 13 bases left between them. The CDR3 loop spans 13 amino acids. CDR3 region: CASSVIDGGEQFF. As DNA, the CDR3 is TGTGCCAGCAGTGTAATCGACGGGGGTGAGCAGTTCTTC.

This clone was recorded a few times. V gene TRBV28 combines with J gene TRBJ2-2; maybe TRBD1 (6 bases). Germline V gene data show CDR1 as MDHEN and CDR2 as SYDVKM. CDR3 length: 16 amino acids. Trimming removed 11 bases at V and 4 bases at J, with 23 bases between. The DNA of the CDR3 is TGTGCCGGACAGACAATACATCTTTTCGGCACCGGGGAGCTGTTTTTT. Its protein is CAGQTIHLFGTGELFF.

The chain uses TRBV29-1 and TRBJ2-7, with D unclear. The length of the CDR3 is 13 residues. V was clipped by 3 bases and J by 2 bases, with 11 bases between them. The germline gives CDR1 SQVTM, CDR2 ANQGSEA. CDR3 region: CSVDETRTYEQYF. CDR3 coding DNA: TGCAGCGTTGATGAGACTCGGACCTACGAGCAGTACTTC.

This clone occurred a few times. The chain has TRBV27 and TRBJ2-2, with TRBD2 matching over 13 bases. CDR1 and CDR2 (germline): MNHEY, SMNVEV (reference sequence). V was pared by 3 bases and J by 0 bases, with 1 base of the junction left unmatched. The CDR3 extends over 17 amino acids. CDR3 residues: CASSLGTSGTNTGELFF. The CDR3 DNA is TGTGCCAGCAGTTTGGGGACTAGCGGGACGAACACCGGGGAGCTGTTTTTT.

This clone has more than one count but fewer than ten. The rearrangement joins TRBV29-1 to TRBJ1-6, with 7 bases fitting TRBD1. The V gene end was trimmed by 4 bases and the J gene end by 6 bases; junction bases not matched to a gene: 0. This CDR3 has 12 residues. Per germline, CDR1 SQVTM and CDR2 ANQGSEA. This CDR3 is CSVGQGNSPLHF. CDR3 nucleotides: TGCAGCGTTGGACAGGGTAATTCACCCCTCCACTTT.

V is TRBV28 and J is TRBJ2-1; possibly TRBD2 for D (6 bases). The V and J ends lost 6 bases and 8 bases respectively, with 17 bases between them. The germline gives CDR1 MDHEN, CDR2 SYDVKM. This CDR3 region has 14 residues. Written as DNA, the CDR3 is TGTGCCAGCAGCCTTGGCCGGGGGTGGGATGAGCAGTTCTTC. Its protein product is CASSLGRGWDEQFF.

This clone was recorded once. The V gene is TRBV28, the J gene TRBJ2-7, with a weak D call TRBD1 (5 bases). V lost 4 bases, J lost 7 bases, and 23 bases lay in between. Germline V CDR1 and CDR2: MDHEN, SYDVKM. This CDR3 has 16 amino acids. In DNA, the CDR3 is TGTGCCAGCAGTTCGGCCGCTGGCAGGGCTAGGTTGGAGCAGTACTTC. Protein: CASSSAAGRARLEQYF.

V usage is TRBV28 and J usage is TRBJ1-4, with D maybe TRBD1 (5 bases). V shed 6 bases and J shed 8 bases, with 22 bases lying between them. The CDR3 sequence is 16 residues long. CDR1 MDHEN and CDR2 SYDVKM come from the germline V gene. The CDR3 DNA reads as TGTGCCAGCAGACCCCGCTCTGGCCGGGGGAACGAAAAACTGTTTTTT. The encoded protein is CASRPRSGRGNEKLFF.

The genes are TRBV28 and TRBJ2-7, with TRBD1 matching 9 bases. Trimming took 3 bases from V and 3 from J; bases not matched to a gene: 9. CDR3 length: 16 amino acids. In germline, CDR1 is MDHEN, CDR2 SYDVKM. The CDR3 loop is CASSFRRDRAFYEQYF. The CDR3 DNA follows: TGTGCCAGCAGTTTCCGCCGGGACAGGGCCTTCTACGAGCAGTACTTC.

In this sample, this clone turned up once. The rearrangement joins TRBV10-1 to TRBJ2-1; 10 bases map to TRBD2. After removal of 8 bases from V and 0 bases from J, the junction contained 13 bases not matched to a gene. The germline V gene has CDR1 WNHNN and CDR2 SYGVQD (reference sequence). The CDR3 runs to 18 residues. This chain's CDR3 is CASYKEASGGSSYNEQFF. CDR3 coding DNA: TGCGCCAGCTACAAGGAGGCTAGCGGGGGAAGCTCCTACAATGAGCAGTTCTTC.

This clone came up a few times. The V call is TRBV30, the J call TRBJ1-2; D is possibly TRBD1 (6 bases). Per germline, CDR1 GTSNPN and CDR2 SVGIG (reference sequence). This CDR3 is built from 14 residues. V lost 3 bases, J lost 2 bases, and 13 bases lay in between. CDR3 in amino acids: CAWRWGRGNYGYTF. The DNA of the CDR3 is TGTGCCTGGAGGTGGGGGCGCGGCAACTATGGCTACACCTTC. Filled out from reference TRBV30 and TRBJ1-2, the complete variable domain reads SQTIHQWPATLVQPVGSPLSLECTVEGTSNPNLYWYRQAAGRGLQLLFYSVGIGQISSEVPQNLSASRPQDRQFILSSKKLLLSDSGFYLCAWRWGRGNYGYTFGSGTRLTVV.

The chain links TRBV5-5 to TRBJ1-3; D might be TRBD1 (5 bases). This CDR3 comprises 17 residues. Germline CDR1 and CDR2: SGHKS and YYEKEE (reference sequence). The V and J ends lost 0 bases and 0 bases respectively, with 13 bases between them. CDR3 bases: TGTGCCAGCAGCTTGGTCTCCGGGGGACCCTCTGGAAACACCATATATTTT. Amino acids: CASSLVSGGPSGNTIYF.

Concerning this clone: A much more abundant neighbour one base away suggests this may be a read error. This rearrangement joins TRBV21-1 to TRBJ2-3; no DNA check was done on the table's D call, TRBD2. TRBV21-1 is a pseudogene. The CDR3 is 18 amino acids. CDR3: CASRRARLAGVCPDTQYF. CDR3 DNA: TGTGCCAGCCGCCGGGCCCGGCTAGCGGGAGTATGTCCAGATACGCAGTATTTT.

This chain joins TRBV2 and TRBJ1-1; 10 nucleotides match TRBD1. The ends lost 10 bases at V and 0 bases at J; junction bases unmatched: 5. The CDR3 length is 14 residues. Germline V CDR1 and CDR2: SNHLY, FYNNEI. This CDR3 reads CATRDRGVNTEAFF. CDR3 nucleotide sequence: TGTGCCACCCGGGACAGGGGTGTGAACACTGAAGCTTTCTTT.

CDR3 sequence reads: CASSPREGINTEAFF. CDR3 sequence (DNA): TGTGCCAGCTCACCAAGGGAGGGGATCAACACTGAAGCTTTCTTT. The chain joins TRBV18 to TRBJ1-1, with D maybe TRBD1 (5 bases). CDR1 and CDR2 (germline): KGHSH, LQKENI. Trimming took off 2 bases at V and 2 bases at J, with 12 bases between the two ends. This CDR3 contains 15 residues.

The chain recombines TRBV7-6 with TRBJ2-2; 8 nucleotides match TRBD1. V lost 5 bases, J lost 5 bases, and 10 bases stayed unmatched. The CDR3 spans 16 residues. Per germline, CDR1 SGHVS and CDR2 FNYEAQ. The CDR3 here is CASSPRTGYETGELFF. Written as DNA, the CDR3 is TGTGCCAGCAGCCCCCGGACAGGGTACGAGACCGGGGAGCTGTTTTTT.

The chain is built from TRBV27 and TRBJ2-5, with D possibly matching TRBD1 (6 bases). V lost 4 bases, J lost 5 bases, and 14 bases lay in between. Germline lookup yields CDR1 MNHEY and CDR2 SMNVEV (reference sequence). The CDR3 spans 14 residues. CDR3 protein: CASSWGPWAETQYF. CDR3 in DNA: TGTGCCAGCAGTTGGGGGCCATGGGCGGAGACCCAGTACTTC.

V is TRBV19 and J is TRBJ2-5; possible D gene TRBD1, 6 bases. In germline, CDR1 is LNHDA, CDR2 SQIVND (reference sequence). Trimming left V 3 bases short and J 0 bases short, with 11 bases between. The CDR3 spans 15 residues. CDR3 nucleotide sequence: TGTGCCAGTAGTATCACAGGGACGAACCAAGAGACCCAGTACTTC. It is translated as CASSITGTNQETQYF.

The chain's CDR3 is CASSEARQGTQYF. For the CDR3, the DNA is TGTGCCAGCAGTGAAGCCAGACAGGGGACCCAGTACTTC. The chain employs TRBV6-1 and TRBJ2-5; 7 bases are shared with TRBD1. Germline lookup yields CDR1 MNHNS and CDR2 SASEGT. CDR3 length: 13 amino acids. V was clipped by 0 bases and J by 7 bases; unmatched bases: 2.

CDR3 protein: CASSERTGKTNEKLFF. In DNA form, the CDR3 reads TGTGCCAGCAGCGAACGGACAGGAAAGACTAATGAAAAACTGTTTTTT. This sequence joins TRBV13 and TRBJ1-4, with 7 bases matching TRBD1. Germline CDR1 PRHDT, CDR2 FYEKMQ (reference sequence). V lost 5 bases and J lost 2; bases outside the gene matches: 8. The CDR3 spans 16 residues.

This clone was counted once. The genes are TRBV9 and TRBJ1-2, with no clear D. Trimming left V 0 bases short and J 4 bases short, with 7 bases between. Germline V lookup: CDR1 SGDLS, CDR2 YYNGEE. This CDR3 has 13 residues. The CDR3 loop reads CASSVGGVYGYTF. The CDR3 DNA follows: TGTGCCAGCAGCGTAGGAGGAGTCTATGGCTACACCTTC.

This rearrangement joins TRBV2 to TRBJ2-4; D may be TRBD1 (6 bases). The V and J ends lost 7 bases and 6 bases respectively, with 19 bases between them. This CDR3 region has 15 residues. Germline V gene sequence: CDR1 SNHLY, CDR2 FYNNEI. CDR3 sequence: CASKVQGTSGNIQYF. The CDR3 DNA is TGTGCCAGCAAGGTGCAGGGGACCTCCGGAAACATTCAGTACTTC.

This clone was picked up a small number of times. This chain links TRBV27 with TRBJ2-7; 7 bases are a match to TRBD1. The germline V gene has CDR1 MNHEY and CDR2 SMNVEV (reference sequence). CDR3 length: 15 residues. With 0 bases clipped from V and 2 bases from J, the junction kept 4 bases outside the gene matches. DNA of the CDR3: TGTGCCAGCAGTTTATCGGGGCAGGGGGCCTACGAGCAGTACTTC. Its translation is CASSLSGQGAYEQYF.

The chain couples TRBV7-2 to TRBJ2-7; maybe TRBD1 (5 bases). Trimming took off 5 bases at V and 4 bases at J, with 18 bases between the two ends. The CDR3 is 15 amino acids. Germline-derived CDR1 and CDR2 are SGHTA and FQGNSA. The chain's CDR3 is CASSPRQGKGYEQYF. CDR3 in DNA: TGTGCCAGCAGCCCTCGGCAGGGTAAGGGGTACGAGCAGTACTTC.